The 26 T cell receptor beta chains below all came from one sample that was sequenced in a study of blood T cell repertoires in COVID-19 (dated by TCRdb to 2018 to 2021). Receptor libraries were prepared by the immunoSEQ multiplex PCR assay. Sourced from immuneACCESS, this table was stored by TCRdb with only in-frame sequences that have V and J called. A share of the clones is absent; for the studies checked, an unresolved V gene accounts for under half, and the remainder has no known explanation. Across this sample there are about 270,000 clones, with 85% to 95% seen only once. Roughly 2.8% of the sample rests with the top ten. Sample: PBMCs or T cells enriched from blood (not recorded which). All receptors come from a man between 40 and 49 years old who had been exposed to COVID-19.

V gene TRBV7-9 combines with J gene TRBJ1-4, with a weak D call TRBD1 (5 bases). The CDR3 consists of 13 residues. Per germline, CDR1 SEHNR and CDR2 FQNEAQ (reference sequence). V lost 1 base to trimming and J lost 8 bases, with 8 bases between them. In DNA form, the CDR3 reads TGTGCCAGCAGCTTAGGGGGCTCGGAAAAACTGTTTTTT. Its translation: CASSLGGSEKLFF.

DNA of the CDR3: TGTGCCTGGAGTAAAGGGACTAGCGGGAGAGGGCGGGAGCAGTACTTC. It translates to CAWSKGTSGRGREQYF. The chain combines TRBV30 with TRBJ2-7, with 14 bases matching TRBD2. The CDR3 is made up of 16 amino acids. Germline V CDR1 and CDR2: GTSNPN, SVGIG (reference sequence). Germline trimming cut 2 bases from V and 7 bases from J; bases unmatched to any gene: 10.

The chain has TRBV4-3 and TRBJ1-5; TRBD1 is a possible D gene (6 bases). CDR1 is LGHNA, CDR2 YSLEER, per germline. CDR3 length: 18 residues. V shed 3 bases and J shed 4 bases, with 22 bases lying between them. DNA of the CDR3: TGCGCCAGCAGCCACCGAATCAATTTAGGGGGTGAGAATCAGCCCCAGCATTTT. It is translated as CASSHRINLGGENQPQHF.

V gene TRBV19 combines with J gene TRBJ1-4; TRBD1 aligns across 9 bases. CDR3 length: 15 amino acids. Germline CDR1 reads LNHDA; CDR2 reads SQIVND (reference sequence). The V segment lost 5 bases and the J segment 8 bases; nucleotides outside the gene matches: 9. This CDR3 is CASSPGGTGSEKLFF. As DNA, the CDR3 is TGTGCCAGTAGTCCGGGAGGGACAGGGAGCGAAAAACTGTTTTTT.

DNA for the CDR3: TGTGCCAGCAGTTGGCGAACAGGCCCTACTGAAGCTTTCTTT. Its protein is CASSWRTGPTEAFF. This chain uses TRBV28 with TRBJ1-1; possible D gene TRBD1, 5 bases. The length of the CDR3 is 14 residues. V was cut by 4 bases and J by 5 bases, with 14 bases left in between. The germline CDR1 and CDR2 sequences are MDHEN and SYDVKM.

CDR3 coding DNA: TGTGCCAGTAGTACCGCCGCGGGAGGGCCCCCGACGCCGCTCGTTACCGGGGAGCTGTTTTTT. Its translation: CASSTAAGGPPTPLVTGELFF. The chain recombines TRBV19 with TRBJ2-2, with 9 bases lining up with TRBD2. The CDR3 sequence is 21 residues long. Germline CDR1 reads LNHDA; CDR2 reads SQIVND (reference sequence). The V and J ends lost 4 bases and 5 bases, in that order; junction bases with no gene match: 23.

The chain couples TRBV9 to TRBJ1-1; no clear D. V was shortened by 4 bases and J by 2 bases, with 15 bases between the two germline ends. The CDR3 length is 15 residues. CDR1 SGDLS and CDR2 YYNGEE come from the germline V gene. The CDR3 loop is CASSPTSRSNTEAFF. CDR3 DNA sequence: TGTGCCAGCAGCCCTACGAGCAGGTCAAACACTGAAGCTTTCTTT. Combining the CDR3 with reference TRBV9 and TRBJ1-1 gives the whole variable domain DSGVTQTPKHLITATGQRVTLRCSPRSGDLSVYWYQQSLDQGLQFLIQYYNGEERAKGNILERFSAQQFPDLHSELNLSSLELGDSALYFCASSPTSRSNTEAFFGQGTRLTVV.

This chain links TRBV19 with TRBJ1-1, with 7 bases lining up with TRBD1. This CDR3 is 14 amino acids long. Germline CDR1 and CDR2: LNHDA and SQIVND (reference sequence). Germline trimming cut 7 bases from V and 1 base from J; bases unmatched to any gene: 6. This CDR3 reads CASTEQGRNTEAFF. The CDR3 DNA reads as TGTGCCAGTACAGAACAGGGGCGGAACACTGAAGCTTTCTTT.

The sample holds one count of this clone. The V call is TRBV19, the J call TRBJ2-7; TRBD1 agrees at 9 bases. The CDR3 spans 15 residues. The V gene's germline CDR1 is LNHDA and CDR2 SQIVND (reference sequence). V shed 3 bases, J shed 0 bases, and the junction held 3 bases outside the gene matches. This chain's CDR3 is CASSIRDRDSYEQYF. The CDR3 bases are TGTGCCAGTAGTATCCGGGACAGGGACTCCTACGAGCAGTACTTC.

This clone was recorded only once. The chain uses TRBV25-1 and TRBJ2-2, with D tentatively TRBD1 (6 bases). V lost 0 bases to trimming and J lost 4 bases, with 15 bases between them. Germline V gene data show CDR1 as MGHDK and CDR2 as SYGVNS. This CDR3 has 17 amino acids. CDR3 coding DNA: TGTGCCAGCAGTGAATATAGAACAGGGAAGGGCACCGGGGAGCTGTTTTTT. This codes for CASSEYRTGKGTGELFF.

The rearrangement links TRBV4-2 to TRBJ1-2; D is perhaps TRBD1 (5 bases). This CDR3 region has 15 residues. Germline V lookup: CDR1 LGHNA, CDR2 YNFKEQ. The germline V and J ends were trimmed by 0 bases and 1 base, with 9 bases remaining between them. CDR3: CASSQDAGRNYGYTF. The CDR3 DNA reads as TGTGCCAGCAGCCAAGATGCAGGGCGTAACTATGGCTACACCTTC.

For the CDR3, the DNA is TGTGCCAGCAGCCCGGACACTTTGAACACTGAAGCTTTCTTT. Protein: CASSPDTLNTEAFF. This sequence joins TRBV4-2 and TRBJ1-1, with TRBD1 as a possible D gene (5 bases). The CDR3 spans 14 residues. Deletions cut 4 bases from V and 0 bases from J, with 9 bases between. Per germline, CDR1 LGHNA and CDR2 YNFKEQ.

The rearrangement links TRBV5-1 to TRBJ2-7; D is perhaps TRBD2 (6 bases). The CDR3 runs to 12 residues. The germline V gene encodes CDR1 SGHRS and CDR2 YFSETQ. With 7 bases removed from V and 5 bases from J, the gap between germline ends came to 13 bases. In DNA, the CDR3 is TGCGCCAGCTCGACCCGCGGGGACGAGCAGTACTTC. This gives the protein CASSTRGDEQYF.

V is TRBV7-2 and J is TRBJ2-1, with D maybe TRBD2 (6 bases). The CDR3 is 14 amino acids. Trimming took 4 bases from V and 4 from J, leaving 11 bases between them. CDR1 and CDR2 from the germline V gene are SGHTA and FQGNSA. CDR3 residues: CASSSRGRYNEQFF. In DNA form, the CDR3 reads TGTGCCAGCAGCTCGCGGGGTAGGTACAATGAGCAGTTCTTC.

The chain recombines TRBV28 with TRBJ1-5; D possibly corresponds to TRBD1 (5 bases). Trimming took off 5 bases at V and 7 bases at J, with 9 bases between the two ends. CDR1 is MDHEN, CDR2 SYDVKM, per germline. CDR3 length: 12 residues. The CDR3 DNA reads as TGTGCCAGCAGTCCACGACAGCAGCCCCAGCATTTT. It specifies CASSPRQQPQHF.

This chain connects TRBV5-4 to TRBJ2-7, with D unresolved. Trimming shortened V by 4 bases and J by 2 bases, and 16 bases separated the two germline ends. The CDR3 totals 15 residues. Looked up from germline, CDR1 is SGHNT and CDR2 is YYREEE (reference sequence). This CDR3 is CASSTFETRPYEQYF. CDR3 DNA sequence: TGTGCCAGCAGCACCTTCGAGACAAGGCCCTACGAGCAGTACTTC.

V and J are TRBV9 and TRBJ1-3, with a possible D match to TRBD1 (6 bases). V was pared by 3 bases and J by 3 bases, with 19 bases between. The CDR3 has 17 amino acids. CDR1 and CDR2 (germline): SGDLS, YYNGEE. The CDR3 is CASSGYGGGGHGNTIYF. The DNA of the CDR3 is TGTGCCAGCAGCGGCTACGGGGGAGGGGGACATGGAAACACCATATATTTT.

The V and J genes are TRBV27 and TRBJ2-3; TRBD1 agrees at 8 bases. The V gene's germline CDR1 is MNHEY and CDR2 SMNVEV (reference sequence). V lost 4 bases to trimming and J lost 2 bases; unmatched junction nucleotides: 11. The length of the CDR3 is 17 residues. CDR3: CASSWSSTGAITDTQYF. CDR3 coding DNA: TGTGCCAGCAGTTGGTCCTCGACAGGGGCCATCACAGATACGCAGTATTTT.

The CDR3 coding sequence is TGTGCCAGCAGCTTAGGCACAGGGACTATGGGGGAGCAGTACTTC. Its translation is CASSLGTGTMGEQYF. The chain recombines TRBV7-8 with TRBJ2-7, with a weak D call TRBD2 (7 bases). The CDR3 sequence is 15 residues long. Germline V gives CDR1 SGHVS, CDR2 FQNEAQ. V was clipped by 1 base and J by 7 bases, with 17 bases between them.

The CDR3 DNA is TGTGCCAGCAGCTGGGACAGGGGTTATGGCTACACCTTC. As protein: CASSWDRGYGYTF. V is TRBV5-4 and J is TRBJ1-2; 10 positions match TRBD1. The germline CDR1 and CDR2 sequences are SGHNT and YYREEE (reference sequence). The CDR3 is 13 residues long. Losses at the gene ends were 3 bases for V and 5 bases for J; bases not matched to a gene: 1.

This clone has more than one count but fewer than ten. The chain recombines TRBV30 with TRBJ2-7, with D unresolved. The CDR3 loop spans 12 amino acids. Germline CDR1 GTSNPN, CDR2 SVGIG (reference sequence). V lost 1 base, J lost 4 bases, and 8 bases lay in between. The CDR3 sequence is CAWSALWYEQYF. CDR3 in DNA: TGTGCCTGGAGTGCCCTATGGTACGAGCAGTACTTC.

The chain combines TRBV9 with TRBJ2-3; D is unresolved. Germline CDR1 is SGDLS and CDR2 is YYNGEE. The CDR3 extends over 14 amino acids. V gave up 0 bases and J gave up 0 bases, with 5 bases separating them. In nucleotides, the CDR3 is TGTGCCAGCAGCGTAGCGACTAGCACAGATACGCAGTATTTT. As protein: CASSVATSTDTQYF.

The chain recombines TRBV10-1 with TRBJ2-1, with 7 nucleotides matching TRBD2. This CDR3 has 15 residues. V dropped 2 bases and J dropped 6; count of bases not matched to a gene: 7. CDR1 and CDR2 from the germline V gene are WNHNN and SYGVQD (reference sequence). This CDR3 is CASSERAGRGNEQFF. CDR3 nucleotides: TGCGCCAGCAGTGAGAGAGCGGGAAGGGGCAATGAGCAGTTCTTC.

The chain recombines TRBV9 with TRBJ1-4, with D possibly matching TRBD1 (5 bases). The CDR3 runs to 15 residues. Trimming pared 4 bases from V and 8 bases from J, leaving 18 bases between. Germline loops: CDR1 SGDLS, CDR2 YYNGEE. CDR3: CASSLGENWREKLFF. Written as DNA, the CDR3 is TGTGCCAGCAGCCTAGGGGAAAATTGGAGGGAAAAACTGTTTTTT.

The V gene is TRBV7-3, the J gene TRBJ2-7; D gene unclear. Trimming left V 1 base short and J 1 base short, with 8 bases between. This CDR3 region has 14 residues. CDR1 and CDR2 from the germline V gene are SGHTA and FQGTGA. Here the CDR3 DNA reads TGTGCCAGCAGCTTAAACCCAGGATCCTACGAGCAGTACTTC. Translating gives CASSLNPGSYEQYF.

The chain combines TRBV28 with TRBJ1-4, with 9 bases lining up with TRBD1. V was clipped by 6 bases and J by 6 bases; unmatched bases: 8. This CDR3 has 15 amino acids. Germline V lookup: CDR1 MDHEN, CDR2 SYDVKM. CDR3 sequence reads: CASSQLQGADEKLFF. The CDR3, as DNA: TGTGCCAGCAGCCAATTACAGGGGGCAGATGAAAAACTGTTTTTT.